These T cell receptor beta chains were read from a single sample in a study of T cells in localized non-small cell lung cancer. Profiled with immunoSEQ multiplex PCR; TCRdb holds only in-frame clones, not every one. The sample has roughly 53,000 clones, roughly 83% seen once; the top ten hold approximately 18%. The sample was peripheral blood mononuclear cells, taken before any cancer treatment. The receptor source for this set is a man aged 35 to 69 with stage III lung adenocarcinoma. CDR3s include the opening cysteine and the closing phenylalanine or tryptophan. The D gene is left open where the match is weak. Only part of the rows carry a size: once, few, many, or a class if the clone is expanded.

TRBV6-1	TRBJ1-1	TRBD1	NA	CASSDPGTVNTEAFF	TGTGCCAGCAGTGACCCGGGGACAGTGAACACTGAAGCTTTCTTT
TRBV6-5	TRBJ2-7	TRBD2	NA	CASSSGLAGDYEQYF	TGTGCCAGCAGTTCGGGACTAGCGGGAGACTACGAGCAGTACTTC
TRBV2	TRBJ1-2	TRBD1	NA	CASREPSGGYGYTF	TGTGCCAGCAGGGAGCCCTCAGGGGGCTATGGCTACACCTTC
TRBV6-1	TRBJ2-4	NA	NA	CASSTSGAAKNIQYF	TGTGCCAGCAGTACCTCGGGGGCGGCCAAAAACATTCAGTACTTC
TRBV7-2	TRBJ1-4	NA	once	CASSEGREKLFF	TGTGCCAGCAGCGAAGGGAGGGAAAAACTGTTTTTT
TRBV7-2	TRBJ2-5	NA	few	CASSTGLPQETQYF	TGTGCCAGCAGCACCGGACTACCCCAAGAGACCCAGTACTTC
TRBV4-2	TRBJ1-5	NA	NA	CASSQDGQGDQPQHF	TGTGCCAGCAGCCAAGATGGCCAGGGCGATCAGCCCCAGCATTTT
TRBV2	TRBJ1-4	NA	NA	CASSEEVAGSGKLFF	TGTGCCAGCAGTGAAGAGGTAGCAGGGAGTGGAAAACTGTTTTTT
TRBV4-2	TRBJ1-4	TRBD1	NA	CASSQQTGSTGFEEKLFF	TGTGCCAGCAGCCAACAGACAGGGTCTACCGGGTTTGAGGAAAAACTGTTTTTT
TRBV10-3	TRBJ2-3	NA	NA	CAISERGRRRTDTQYF	TGTGCCATCAGTGAGCGGGGGCGCCGTCGCACAGATACGCAGTATTTT
TRBV5-1	TRBJ2-1	TRBD2	once	CASSRTSGGLNEQFF	TGCGCCAGCAGCCGCACTAGCGGGGGGCTAAATGAGCAGTTCTTC